These T cell receptor beta chains were read from a single sample in a study of PD-1 blockade in classical Hodgkin lymphoma. Sequenced by immunoSEQ multiplex PCR; TCRdb stores in-frame clones only, minus some. Of around 28,000 clones in the sample, approximately 70% were seen once. Specimen: peripheral blood mononuclear cells (PBMCs), collected before the second cycle of nivolumab. These TCRs come from a human donor with classical Hodgkin lymphoma. The CDR3 runs from the conserved cysteine through the conserved F or W. The order of the fields is J gene, clone size, V gene, CDR3 protein. A row's size may be missing; if present it is once, few, many or a size class.

TRBJ1-2	.	TRBV4-2	CASSQVTLGSSYGYTF
TRBJ1-2	.	TRBV5-5	CASSFSGDNGYTF
TRBJ2-2	few	TRBV19	CASSFWGPTNTGELFF
TRBJ1-1	.	TRBV5-1	CASSLPGGGTEAFF
TRBJ2-3	.	TRBV9	CASSPQGGTDTQYF
TRBJ2-7	.	TRBV7-4	CASSLSPSASYEQYF
TRBJ1-3	.	TRBV28	CASSLWRGARNTIYF
TRBJ1-2	once	TRBV19	CASSFLRTGYTF
TRBJ2-3	.	TRBV7-2	CASSREFPDTQYF
TRBJ1-1	.	TRBV5-4	CASSLIDRGNTEAFF
TRBJ2-1	medium-sized	TRBV7-2	CASSLRLAGGSSYNEQFF